This TCR beta chain was observed in a study of blood T cell repertoires in COVID-19. Study information: T cells, B-cell-depleted T cells, or PBMCs provided the cDNA or gDNA that served as material.

Using immunoSEQ multiplex PCR, the repertoire was profiled, and TCRdb retains in-frame clones only, with some absent. This table has over 90,000 clones, roughly four fifths appearing once. Germline-derived CDR1 and CDR2 are LNHDA and SQIVND (reference sequence). Trimming left V 0 bases short and J 8 bases short, with 5 bases between. This CDR3 region has 12 residues. The chain links TRBV19 to TRBJ2-1; perhaps TRBD1 as D (5 bases). The source material was peripheral blood. This TCR was sampled from a man aged 45-65 years with active or convalescent COVID-19. The CDR3 is CASSIEGDEQFF. For the CDR3, the DNA is TGTGCCAGTAGTATAGAAGGGGATGAGCAGTTCTTC.